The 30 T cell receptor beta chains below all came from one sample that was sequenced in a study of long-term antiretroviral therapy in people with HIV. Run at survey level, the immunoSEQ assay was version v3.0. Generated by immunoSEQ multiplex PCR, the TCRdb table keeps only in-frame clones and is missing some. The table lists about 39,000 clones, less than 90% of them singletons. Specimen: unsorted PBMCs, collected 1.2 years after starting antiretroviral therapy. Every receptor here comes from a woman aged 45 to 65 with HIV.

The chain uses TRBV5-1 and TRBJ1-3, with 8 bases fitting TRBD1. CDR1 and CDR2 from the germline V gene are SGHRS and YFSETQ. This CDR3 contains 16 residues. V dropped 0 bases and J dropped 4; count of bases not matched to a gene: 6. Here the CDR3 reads CASSLAGQGGGNTIYF. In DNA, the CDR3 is TGCGCCAGCAGCTTGGCCGGACAGGGAGGAGGAAACACCATATATTTT.

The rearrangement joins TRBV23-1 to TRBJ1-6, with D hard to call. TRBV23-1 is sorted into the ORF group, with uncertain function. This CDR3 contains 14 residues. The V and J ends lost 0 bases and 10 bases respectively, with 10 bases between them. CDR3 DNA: TGCGCCAGCAGTCAATCTAGGCCTTGGTCACCCCTCCACTTT. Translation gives CASSQSRPWSPLHF.

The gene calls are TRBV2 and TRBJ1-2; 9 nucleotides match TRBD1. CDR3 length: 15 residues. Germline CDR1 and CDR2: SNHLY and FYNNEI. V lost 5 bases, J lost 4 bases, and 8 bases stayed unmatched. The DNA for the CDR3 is TGTGCCAGCAGTCGTGGGACAGGGACCACCTATGGCTACACCTTC. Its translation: CASSRGTGTTYGYTF.

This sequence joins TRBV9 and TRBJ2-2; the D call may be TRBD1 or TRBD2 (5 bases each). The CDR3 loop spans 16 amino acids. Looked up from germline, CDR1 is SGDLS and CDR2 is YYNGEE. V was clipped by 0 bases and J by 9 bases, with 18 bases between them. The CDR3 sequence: CASSVGGSVVSRELFF. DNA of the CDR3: TGTGCCAGCAGCGTAGGGGGGAGTGTCGTCAGTCGGGAGCTGTTTTTT.

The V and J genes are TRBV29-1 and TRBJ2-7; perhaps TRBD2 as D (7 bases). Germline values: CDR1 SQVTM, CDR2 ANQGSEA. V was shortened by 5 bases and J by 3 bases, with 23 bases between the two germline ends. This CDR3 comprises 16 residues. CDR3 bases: TGCAGCGTTTCATCGGGGGGCTCTAGGCTCTACTACGAGCAGTACTTC. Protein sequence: CSVSSGGSRLYYEQYF.

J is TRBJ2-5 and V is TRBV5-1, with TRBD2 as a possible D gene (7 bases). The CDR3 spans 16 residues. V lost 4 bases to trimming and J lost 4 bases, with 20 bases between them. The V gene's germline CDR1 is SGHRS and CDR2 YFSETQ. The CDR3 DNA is TGCGCCAGCAGCGTAAAGGGAGGGGGATCTTTAGAGACCCAGTACTTC. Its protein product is CASSVKGGGSLETQYF.

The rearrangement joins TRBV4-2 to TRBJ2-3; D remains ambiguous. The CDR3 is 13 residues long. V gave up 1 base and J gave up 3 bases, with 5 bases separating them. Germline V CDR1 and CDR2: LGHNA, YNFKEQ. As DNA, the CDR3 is TGTGCCAGCAGCCAAGCGTCGACAGATACGCAGTATTTT. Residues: CASSQASTDTQYF.

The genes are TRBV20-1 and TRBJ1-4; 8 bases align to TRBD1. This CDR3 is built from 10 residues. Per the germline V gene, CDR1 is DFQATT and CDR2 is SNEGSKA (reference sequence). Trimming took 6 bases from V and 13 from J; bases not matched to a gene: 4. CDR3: CSASDRGLFF. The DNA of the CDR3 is TGCAGTGCAAGCGACAGGGGACTGTTTTTT.

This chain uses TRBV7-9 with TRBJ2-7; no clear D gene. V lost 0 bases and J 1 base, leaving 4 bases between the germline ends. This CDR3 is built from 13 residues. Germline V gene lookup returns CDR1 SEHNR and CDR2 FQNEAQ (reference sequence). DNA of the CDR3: TGTGCCAGCAGCTTAGCAGGGTCCTACGAGCAGTACTTC. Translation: CASSLAGSYEQYF.

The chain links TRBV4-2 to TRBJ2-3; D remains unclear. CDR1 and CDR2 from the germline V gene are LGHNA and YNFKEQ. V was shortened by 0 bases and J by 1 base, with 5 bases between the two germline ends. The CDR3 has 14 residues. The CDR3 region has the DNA TGTGCCAGCAGCCAAGAGTCTGGCACAGATACGCAGTATTTT. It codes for CASSQESGTDTQYF.

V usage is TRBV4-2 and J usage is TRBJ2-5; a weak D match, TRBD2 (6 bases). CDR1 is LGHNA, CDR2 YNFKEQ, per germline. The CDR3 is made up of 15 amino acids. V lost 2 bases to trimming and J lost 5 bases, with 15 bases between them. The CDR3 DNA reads TGTGCCAGCAGCCAACGGCAGGGAGGCGGGGAGACCCAGTACTTC. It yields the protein CASSQRQGGGETQYF.

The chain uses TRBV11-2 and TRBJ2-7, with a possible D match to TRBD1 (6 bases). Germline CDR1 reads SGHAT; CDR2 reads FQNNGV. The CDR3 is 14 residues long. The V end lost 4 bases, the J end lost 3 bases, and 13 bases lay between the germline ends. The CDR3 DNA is TGTGCCAGCAGCTCTAGGACAGCTTTCTACGAGCAGTACTTC. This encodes CASSSRTAFYEQYF.

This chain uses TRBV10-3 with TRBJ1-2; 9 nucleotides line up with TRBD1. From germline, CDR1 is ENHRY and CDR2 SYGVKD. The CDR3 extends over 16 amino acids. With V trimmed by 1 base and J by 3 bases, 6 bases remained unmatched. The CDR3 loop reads CAISEFLTGGYYGYTF. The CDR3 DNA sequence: TGTGCCATCAGTGAGTTTTTGACAGGGGGTTACTATGGCTACACCTTC.

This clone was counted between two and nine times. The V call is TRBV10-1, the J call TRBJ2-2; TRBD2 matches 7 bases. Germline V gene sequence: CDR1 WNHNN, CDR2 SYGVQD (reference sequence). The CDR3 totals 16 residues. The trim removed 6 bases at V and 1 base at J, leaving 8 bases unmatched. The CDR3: CASSPSSGLNTGELFF. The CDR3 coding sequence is TGCGCCAGCAGCCCATCTAGCGGCTTGAACACCGGGGAGCTGTTTTTT.

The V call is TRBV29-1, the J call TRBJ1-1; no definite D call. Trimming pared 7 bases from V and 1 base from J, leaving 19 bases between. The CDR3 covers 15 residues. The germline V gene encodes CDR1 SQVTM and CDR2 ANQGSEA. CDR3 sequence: CSARAWVVGNTEAFF. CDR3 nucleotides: TGCAGCGCCAGAGCTTGGGTCGTCGGGAACACTGAAGCTTTCTTT.

The CDR3 here is CASSYGGGRADTQYF. DNA for the CDR3: TGTGCCAGCAGCTACGGTGGGGGGAGGGCAGATACGCAGTATTTT. The rearrangement uses TRBV7-2 and TRBJ2-3, with TRBD2 matching 7 bases. V lost 4 bases, J lost 4 bases, and 8 bases stayed unmatched. Germline CDR1 reads SGHTA; CDR2 reads FQGNSA. The CDR3 is 15 residues long.

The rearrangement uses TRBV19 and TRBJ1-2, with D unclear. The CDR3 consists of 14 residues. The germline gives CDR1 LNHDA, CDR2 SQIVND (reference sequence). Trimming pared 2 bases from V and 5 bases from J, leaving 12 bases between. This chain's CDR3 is CASSIRRQVYGYTF. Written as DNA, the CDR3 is TGTGCCAGTAGTATACGGAGGCAGGTATATGGCTACACCTTC.

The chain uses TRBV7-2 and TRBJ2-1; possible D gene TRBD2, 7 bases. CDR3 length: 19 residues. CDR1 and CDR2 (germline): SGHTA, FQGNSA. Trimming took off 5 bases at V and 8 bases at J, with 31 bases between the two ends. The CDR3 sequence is CASSPGEGFHRITTHEQFF. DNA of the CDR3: TGTGCCAGCAGCCCAGGGGAGGGGTTTCACAGGATAACGACCCATGAGCAGTTCTTC.

CDR3 sequence reads: CASSSRDRGRYEQYF. The CDR3 region has the DNA TGTGCCAGCAGCTCCCGGGACAGGGGGCGCTACGAGCAGTACTTC. The V call is TRBV7-9, the J call TRBJ2-7, with TRBD1 identical over 12 bases. The CDR3 totals 15 residues. V gave up 4 bases and J gave up 3 bases; unmatched junction bases: 4. Germline assignment: CDR1 SEHNR and CDR2 FQNEAQ (reference sequence).

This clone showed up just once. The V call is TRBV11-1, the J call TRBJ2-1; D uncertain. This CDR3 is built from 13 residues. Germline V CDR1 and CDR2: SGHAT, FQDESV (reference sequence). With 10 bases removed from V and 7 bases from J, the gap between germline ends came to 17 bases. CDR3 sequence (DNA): TGTGCCACCCAATCCCAATACGGGAATGAGCAGTTCTTC. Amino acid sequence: CATQSQYGNEQFF.

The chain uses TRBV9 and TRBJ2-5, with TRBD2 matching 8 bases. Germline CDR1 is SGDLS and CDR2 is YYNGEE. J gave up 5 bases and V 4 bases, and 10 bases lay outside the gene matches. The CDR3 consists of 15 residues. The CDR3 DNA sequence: TGTGCCAGCAGCCCGAGCCCGGGGGGGGAGGAGACCCAGTACTTC. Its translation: CASSPSPGGEETQYF.

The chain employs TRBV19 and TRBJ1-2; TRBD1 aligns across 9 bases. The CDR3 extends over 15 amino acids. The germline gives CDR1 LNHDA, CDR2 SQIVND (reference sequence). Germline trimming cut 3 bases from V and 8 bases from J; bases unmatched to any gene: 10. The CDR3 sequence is CASSILQGAERGYTF. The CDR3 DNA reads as TGTGCCAGTAGTATCTTACAGGGGGCAGAGAGGGGCTACACCTTC.

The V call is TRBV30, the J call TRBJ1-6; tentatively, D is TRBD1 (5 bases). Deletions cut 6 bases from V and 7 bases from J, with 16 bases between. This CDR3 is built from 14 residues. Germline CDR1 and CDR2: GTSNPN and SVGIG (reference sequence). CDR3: CACRMGGRNSPLHF. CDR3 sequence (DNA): TGTGCCTGCCGAATGGGGGGAAGGAATTCACCCCTCCACTTT. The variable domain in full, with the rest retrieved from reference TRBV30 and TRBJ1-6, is SQTIHQWPATLVQPVGSPLSLECTVEGTSNPNLYWYRQAAGRGLQLLFYSVGIGQISSEVPQNLSASRPQDRQFILSSKKLLLSDSGFYLCACRMGGRNSPLHFGNGTRLTVT.

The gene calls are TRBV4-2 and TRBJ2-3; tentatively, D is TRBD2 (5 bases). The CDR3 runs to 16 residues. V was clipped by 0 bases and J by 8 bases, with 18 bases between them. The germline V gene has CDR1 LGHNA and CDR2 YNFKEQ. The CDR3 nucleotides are TGTGCCAGCAGCCAAGAGAGAGGACCTCGGGGTGGTACGCAGTATTTT. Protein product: CASSQERGPRGGTQYF.

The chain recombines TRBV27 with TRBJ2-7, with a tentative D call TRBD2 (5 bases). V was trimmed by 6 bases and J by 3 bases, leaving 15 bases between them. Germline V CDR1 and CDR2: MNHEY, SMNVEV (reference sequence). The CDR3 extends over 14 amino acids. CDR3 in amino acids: CASRSLGEIYEQYF. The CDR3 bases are TGTGCCAGCAGGTCTCTGGGAGAAATCTACGAGCAGTACTTC.

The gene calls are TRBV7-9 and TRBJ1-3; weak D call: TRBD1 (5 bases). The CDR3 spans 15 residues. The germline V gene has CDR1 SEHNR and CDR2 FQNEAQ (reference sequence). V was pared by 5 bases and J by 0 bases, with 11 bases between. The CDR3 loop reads CASSRTGTSGNTIYF. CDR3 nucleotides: TGTGCCAGCAGCCGGACCGGGACCTCTGGAAACACCATATATTTT.

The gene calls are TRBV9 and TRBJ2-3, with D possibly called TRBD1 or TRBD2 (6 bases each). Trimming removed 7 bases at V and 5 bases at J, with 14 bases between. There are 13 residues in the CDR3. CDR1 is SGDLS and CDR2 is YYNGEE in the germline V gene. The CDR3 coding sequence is TGTGCCAGCCGGAGGGGACAACAAGATACGCAGTATTTT. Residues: CASRRGQQDTQYF.

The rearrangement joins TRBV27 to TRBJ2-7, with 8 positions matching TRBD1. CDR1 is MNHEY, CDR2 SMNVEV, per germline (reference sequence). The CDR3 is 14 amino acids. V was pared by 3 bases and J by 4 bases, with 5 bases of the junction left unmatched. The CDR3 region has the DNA TGTGCCAGCAGTTTGTGGCAGGGGGCGTACGAGCAGTACTTC. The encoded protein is CASSLWQGAYEQYF.

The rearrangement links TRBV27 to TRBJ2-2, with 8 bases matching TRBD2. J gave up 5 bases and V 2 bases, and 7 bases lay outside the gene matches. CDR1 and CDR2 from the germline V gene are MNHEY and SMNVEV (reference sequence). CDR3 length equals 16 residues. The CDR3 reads CASSLSGGGLTGELFF. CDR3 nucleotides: TGTGCCAGCAGTTTAAGCGGCGGGGGGCTGACCGGGGAGCTGTTTTTT.

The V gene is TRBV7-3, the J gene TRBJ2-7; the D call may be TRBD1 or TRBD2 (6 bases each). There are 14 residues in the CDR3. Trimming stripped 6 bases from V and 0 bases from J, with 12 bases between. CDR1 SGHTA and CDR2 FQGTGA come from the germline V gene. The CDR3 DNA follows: TGTGCCAGCAGGGCCGGGGGCAGCTCCTACGAGCAGTACTTC. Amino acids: CASRAGGSSYEQYF.